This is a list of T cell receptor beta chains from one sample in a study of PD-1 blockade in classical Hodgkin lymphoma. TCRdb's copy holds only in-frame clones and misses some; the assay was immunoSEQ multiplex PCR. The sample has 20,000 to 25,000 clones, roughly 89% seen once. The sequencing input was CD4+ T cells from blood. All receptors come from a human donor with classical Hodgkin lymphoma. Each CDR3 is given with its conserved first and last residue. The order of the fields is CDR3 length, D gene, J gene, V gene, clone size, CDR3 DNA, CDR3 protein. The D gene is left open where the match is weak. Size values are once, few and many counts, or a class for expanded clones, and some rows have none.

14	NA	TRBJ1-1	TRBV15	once	TGTGCCACCAGCAGAGGGGGGGGGAACACTGAAGCTTTCTTT	CATSRGGGNTEAFF
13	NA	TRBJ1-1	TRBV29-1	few	TGCAGCGGTCAGACAGTTAGGGACACTGAAGCTTTCTTT	CSGQTVRDTEAFF
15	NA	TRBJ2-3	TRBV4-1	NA	TGCGCCAGCAGCCAAAATCCAGGGAGCACAGATACGCAGTATTTT	CASSQNPGSTDTQYF
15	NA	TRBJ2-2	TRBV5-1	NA	TGCGCCAGCAGCCGTCAGGGGAGGGGAACCGGGGAGCTGTTTTTT	CASSRQGRGTGELFF
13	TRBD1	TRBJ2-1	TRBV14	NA	TGTGCCAGCAGCCAAGGTCGGGGGACAGGGGGGGTCTTC	CASSQGRGTGGVF
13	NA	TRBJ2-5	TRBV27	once	TGTGCCAGCAGCCTCTCAGGGCAAGAGACCCAGTACTTC	CASSLSGQETQYF
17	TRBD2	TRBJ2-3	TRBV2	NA	TGTGCCAGCAGTGAAGCGCTGGTGGGACTAGCGACAGATACGCAGTATTTT	CASSEALVGLATDTQYF
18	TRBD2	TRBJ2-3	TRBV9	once	TGTGCCAGCAGCGCCCGTGGGACTAGCGGGGGGGCAGTGGATACGCAGTATTTT	CASSARGTSGGAVDTQYF
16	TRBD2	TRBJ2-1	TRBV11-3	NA	TGTGCCAGCAGCTCGACTAGCGGGGGTTCCTACAATGAGCAGTTCTTC	CASSSTSGGSYNEQFF
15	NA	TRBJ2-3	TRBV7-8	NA	TGTGCCAGCATCGTAGGTAGCGGATGGGCAGATACGCAGTATTTT	CASIVGSGWADTQYF
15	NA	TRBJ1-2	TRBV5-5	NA	TGTGCCAGCAGCCTCCCGCTCGCGGTGGTCTATGGCTACACCTTC	CASSLPLAVVYGYTF
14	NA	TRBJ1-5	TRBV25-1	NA	TGTGCCAGCAGTCAGACAGGCTACAATCAGCCCCAGCATTTT	CASSQTGYNQPQHF
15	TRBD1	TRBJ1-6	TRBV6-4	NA	TGTGCCAGCACGGTCCAGGGGGCTGAAAATTCACCCCTCCACTTT	CASTVQGAENSPLHF
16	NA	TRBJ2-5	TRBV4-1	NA	TGCGCCAGCAGCCAAGATGATTCACCCTCCAGGGAGACCCAGTACTTC	CASSQDDSPSRETQYF
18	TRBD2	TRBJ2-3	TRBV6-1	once	TGTGCCAGCAGTGGACTAGCGGGGGGTCTACCTAGCACAGATACGCAGTATTTT	CASSGLAGGLPSTDTQYF
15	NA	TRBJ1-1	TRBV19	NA	TGTGCCAGGCCTCACCCCTCCAGACTGAACACTGAAGCTTTCTTT	CARPHPSRLNTEAFF
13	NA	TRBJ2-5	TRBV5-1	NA	TGCGCCAGCAGCCCAGGGACCGGAGAGACCCAGTACTTC	CASSPGTGETQYF
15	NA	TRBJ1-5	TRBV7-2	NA	TGTGCCAGCAGCTTACTCTACGCGGGGGGTCAGCCCCAGCATTTT	CASSLLYAGGQPQHF
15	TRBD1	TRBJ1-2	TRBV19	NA	TGTGCCAGTAGTATCGCGGGACAGGGGGAGGTTGGCTACACCTTC	CASSIAGQGEVGYTF
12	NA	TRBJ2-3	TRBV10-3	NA	TGTGCCATCAGTATCTCGGGGGATACGCAGTATTTT	CAISISGDTQYF
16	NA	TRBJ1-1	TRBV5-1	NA	TGCGCCAGCAGCTTAGGAGGGGACTTCAGATCAGAGGGAGCTTTCTTT	CASSLGGDFRSEGAFF